The clone carrying this TCR beta chain appeared many times. What it binds is not known. The CDR3 contains 13 residues. V lost 1 base to trimming and J lost 4 bases, with 5 bases between them. Germline loops: CDR1 MNHEY, CDR2 SMNVEV (reference sequence). The sample comes from a study of T cell repertoires in cytomegalovirus infection. About the study: Shared public TCR beta signatures pointed to both CMV infection and a matching HLA type. Study results and caveats: CMV-specific HLA-C-restricted TCR beta clonotypes dominated the ex vivo response. Carriers of CMV plus the relevant HLA were identified by cumulative public TCR beta family frequency.

MiXCR, run by TCRdb on the reads, gives a single entry per CDR3 protein. The repertoire consists of more than 650,000 distinct CDR3 sequences, with under 40% occurring once and the leading ten covering about 2.8%. Sequences were obtained from PBMCs. The sequence came from a human donor in good health (CMV status not recorded). Some clones in this sample may be carry-over from other donors' samples. The gene calls are TRBV27 and TRBJ1-5; D is ambiguous. In nucleotides, the CDR3 is TGTGCCAGCAGTTTATGGGGAAATCAGCCCCAGCATTTT. It encodes CASSLWGNQPQHF.